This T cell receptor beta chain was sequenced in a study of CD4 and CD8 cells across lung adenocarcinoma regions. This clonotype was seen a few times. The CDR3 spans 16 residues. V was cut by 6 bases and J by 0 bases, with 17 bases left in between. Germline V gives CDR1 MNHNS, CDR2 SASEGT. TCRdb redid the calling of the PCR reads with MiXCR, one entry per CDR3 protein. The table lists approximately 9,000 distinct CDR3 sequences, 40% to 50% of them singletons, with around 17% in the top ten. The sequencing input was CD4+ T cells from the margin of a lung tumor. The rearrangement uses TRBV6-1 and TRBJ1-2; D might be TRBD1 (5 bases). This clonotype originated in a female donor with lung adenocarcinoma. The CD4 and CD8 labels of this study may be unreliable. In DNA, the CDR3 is TGTGCCAGCAGGCCCAGGGAAACCAGAGCTAACTATGGCTACACCTTC. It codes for CASRPRETRANYGYTF.